Shown below are 14 T cell receptor beta chains from a single sample sequenced in a study of cytomegalovirus exposure and HLA in healthy donors. In the PCR, 60 Vbeta and 13 Jbeta primers were used. Generated by immunoSEQ multiplex PCR, the TCRdb table keeps only in-frame clones and is missing some. The repertoire consists of some 150,000 clones, with roughly 84% occurring once and the leading ten covering about 2.3%. Sequencing was carried out using PBMCs. The receptors shown here come from a woman aged 18 to 35 in good health and CMV-seronegative.

The chain is built from TRBV2 and TRBJ1-5, with D uncertain. There are 15 residues in the CDR3. V was shortened by 6 bases and J by 0 bases, with 12 bases between the two germline ends. The germline CDR1 and CDR2 sequences are SNHLY and FYNNEI. Here the CDR3 reads CASRRTGNSNQPQHF. The CDR3 DNA sequence: TGTGCCAGCAGGAGAACGGGGAATAGCAATCAGCCCCAGCATTTT.

J is TRBJ2-7 and V is TRBV27; TRBD2 agrees at 10 bases. CDR3 length: 15 amino acids. J was trimmed by 3 bases and V by 6 bases; bases with no gene match: 8. Germline V gene data show CDR1 as MNHEY and CDR2 as SMNVEV (reference sequence). DNA of the CDR3: TGTGCCAGCAGATCTCTAGCGGGAGCGTACTACGAGCAGTACTTC. Protein product: CASRSLAGAYYEQYF.

This clone appeared once. The chain links TRBV4-1 to TRBJ1-5; TRBD1 matches 8 bases. From germline, CDR1 is MGHRA and CDR2 YSYEKL. The CDR3 contains 15 residues. V gave up 5 bases and J gave up 5 bases; unmatched junction bases: 8. CDR3 region: CASSERTGFDQPQHF. In DNA, the CDR3 is TGCGCCAGCAGCGAGCGGACAGGGTTTGATCAGCCCCAGCATTTT.

The chain carries TRBV27 and TRBJ1-1; D is unclear. The length of the CDR3 is 16 residues. With 3 bases removed from V and 0 bases from J, the gap between germline ends came to 14 bases. The germline V gene encodes CDR1 MNHEY and CDR2 SMNVEV (reference sequence). CDR3: CASSLVGLPLNTEAFF. The CDR3 DNA sequence: TGTGCCAGCAGTTTGGTAGGACTCCCTTTGAACACTGAAGCTTTCTTT.

The CDR3 reads CASTFTGGSYEQYF. CDR3 nucleotides: TGTGCCAGCACTTTTACCGGGGGATCCTACGAGCAGTACTTC. The gene calls are TRBV6-1 and TRBJ2-7, with D perhaps matching TRBD2 (6 bases). Trimming stripped 7 bases from V and 1 base from J, with 14 bases between. Germline CDR1 is MNHNS and CDR2 is SASEGT. The CDR3 contains 14 residues.

This chain connects TRBV7-2 to TRBJ1-1; 8 bases fit TRBD1. This CDR3 region has 13 residues. Germline V lookup: CDR1 SGHTA, CDR2 FQGNSA. J lost 10 bases, V lost 5 bases, and 9 bases had no gene match. CDR3 coding DNA: TGTGCCAGCAGCGCCGACAGGGGTAGGGCAGCTTTCTTT. Translated, it gives CASSADRGRAAFF.

The chain uses TRBV6-1 and TRBJ1-1; perhaps TRBD1 as D (6 bases). V was trimmed by 2 bases and J by 11 bases, leaving 12 bases between them. Germline V gene data show CDR1 as MNHNS and CDR2 as SASEGT. This CDR3 is 12 amino acids long. CDR3 nucleotide sequence: TGTGCCAGCAGTGAACAGGGGCCCCGGGCTTTCTTT. Encoded protein: CASSEQGPRAFF.

This chain connects TRBV9 to TRBJ2-5, with 8 bases aligning to TRBD2. CDR3 size: 14 residues. The germline gives CDR1 SGDLS, CDR2 YYNGEE. J gave up 2 bases and V 0 bases, and 0 bases lay outside the gene matches. CDR3 bases: TGTGCCAGCAGCGTAGCGGGGGGGCAAGAGACCCAGTACTTC. This encodes CASSVAGGQETQYF. The full variable domain, rest sourced from reference TRBV9 and TRBJ2-5, is DSGVTQTPKHLITATGQRVTLRCSPRSGDLSVYWYQQSLDQGLQFLIQYYNGEERAKGNILERFSAQQFPDLHSELNLSSLELGDSALYFCASSVAGGQETQYFGPGTRLLVL.

This clone has just one count. The rearrangement links TRBV11-2 to TRBJ1-1; 7 bases are a match to TRBD1. This CDR3 spans 16 amino acids. Germline CDR1 SGHAT, CDR2 FQNNGV. V lost 4 bases, J lost 4 bases, and 12 bases stayed unmatched. The CDR3 here is CASSSYRGPVGTEAFF. CDR3 nucleotide sequence: TGTGCCAGCAGCTCCTACAGGGGTCCGGTGGGCACTGAAGCTTTCTTT.

This clone was detected once. V usage is TRBV6-6 and J usage is TRBJ2-2; 7 nucleotides agree with TRBD2. The germline gives CDR1 MNHNY, CDR2 SVGAGI (reference sequence). The CDR3 sequence is 14 residues long. The V gene end was trimmed by 7 bases and the J gene end by 6 bases; junction bases not matched to a gene: 8. The CDR3 DNA follows: TGTGCCAGCATCGGGGGAGGGTCATCCGGGGAGCTGTTTTTT. Residues: CASIGGGSSGELFF.

The V gene is TRBV7-9, the J gene TRBJ2-7, with TRBD2 as a possible D gene (6 bases). Germline values: CDR1 SEHNR, CDR2 FQNEAQ (reference sequence). Trimming shortened V by 4 bases and J by 4 bases, and 8 bases separated the two germline ends. CDR3 length: 12 amino acids. The CDR3 sequence is CASSYGGYEQYF. CDR3 nucleotide sequence: TGTGCCAGCAGCTACGGGGGATACGAGCAGTACTTC. Drawing the rest from reference TRBV7-9 and TRBJ2-7, the complete variable domain is DTGVSQNPRHKITKRGQNVTFRCDPISEHNRLYWYRQTLGQGPEFLTYFQNEAQLEKSRLLSDRFSAERPKGSFSTLEIQRTEQGDSAMYLCASSYGGYEQYFGPGTRLTVT.

The chain is built from TRBV7-2 and TRBJ1-1; the D is unclear. Germline lookup yields CDR1 SGHTA and CDR2 FQGNSA. Deletions cut 5 bases from V and 5 bases from J, with 6 bases between. The CDR3 totals 11 residues. In DNA, the CDR3 is TGTGCCAGCAGCCGGTTTACTGAAGCTTTCTTT. This sequence encodes CASSRFTEAFF.

V is TRBV28 and J is TRBJ1-1; D is unresolved. The length of the CDR3 is 12 residues. CDR1 is MDHEN, CDR2 SYDVKM, per germline. Trimming cost V 6 bases and J 0 bases, with 5 bases left between them. DNA for the CDR3: TGTGCCAGCAGCCCCATGAACACTGAAGCTTTCTTT. Translated, it gives CASSPMNTEAFF.

The chain joins TRBV7-3 to TRBJ2-7; tentative D call: TRBD2 (6 bases). V lost 5 bases, J lost 6 bases, and 14 bases lay in between. Germline loops: CDR1 SGHTA, CDR2 FQGTGA. There are 13 residues in the CDR3. The CDR3 sequence: CASSPLGGSEQYF. The CDR3 coding sequence is TGTGCCAGCAGCCCCCTAGGAGGGTCCGAGCAGTACTTC.